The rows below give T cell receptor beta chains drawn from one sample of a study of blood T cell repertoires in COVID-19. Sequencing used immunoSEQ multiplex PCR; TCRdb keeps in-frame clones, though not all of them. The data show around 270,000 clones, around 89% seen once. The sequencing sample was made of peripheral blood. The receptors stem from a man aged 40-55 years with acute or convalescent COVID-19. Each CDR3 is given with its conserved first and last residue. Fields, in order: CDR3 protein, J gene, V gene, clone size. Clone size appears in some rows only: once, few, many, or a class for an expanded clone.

cdr3_aa: CASSLMGTGDGYTF
j_call: TRBJ1-2
v_call: TRBV5-1
clone_size: .

cdr3_aa: CASSLVGGSPLHF
j_call: TRBJ1-6
v_call: TRBV27
clone_size: .

cdr3_aa: CASSNGGKSSGANVLTF
j_call: TRBJ2-6
v_call: TRBV28
clone_size: .

cdr3_aa: CSVESRRGSEAFF
j_call: TRBJ1-1
v_call: TRBV29-1
clone_size: .

cdr3_aa: CASSRIWAGELFF
j_call: TRBJ2-2
v_call: TRBV6-5
clone_size: .

cdr3_aa: CAWSVPRSSGNTIYF
j_call: TRBJ1-3
v_call: TRBV30
clone_size: .

cdr3_aa: CASSPYPDGGYTF
j_call: TRBJ1-2
v_call: TRBV12-3/TRBV12-4
clone_size: .

cdr3_aa: CASSLTGRNNEQFF
j_call: TRBJ2-1
v_call: TRBV5-4
clone_size: .

cdr3_aa: CASTLRDRVHSPLHF
j_call: TRBJ1-6
v_call: TRBV19
clone_size: .

cdr3_aa: CASSLAANNSPLHF
j_call: TRBJ1-6
v_call: TRBV11-1
clone_size: .

cdr3_aa: CATSDTSGRTEHGTQYF
j_call: TRBJ2-3
v_call: TRBV24-1
clone_size: .

cdr3_aa: CASSLAGNGYTF
j_call: TRBJ1-2
v_call: TRBV5-1
clone_size: once

cdr3_aa: CASSRLAGGYTGELFF
j_call: TRBJ2-2
v_call: TRBV11-2
clone_size: once

cdr3_aa: CASSQAEGVQYYEQYF
j_call: TRBJ2-7
v_call: TRBV3-1/TRBV3-2
clone_size: .

cdr3_aa: CASSSSRTGENYGYTF
j_call: TRBJ1-2
v_call: TRBV6-5
clone_size: once

cdr3_aa: CASRKKGFSYTF
j_call: TRBJ1-2
v_call: TRBV5-6
clone_size: .

cdr3_aa: CASSRPGTGGSVGYTF
j_call: TRBJ1-2
v_call: TRBV19
clone_size: .

cdr3_aa: CASSQFRDRGHEQYF
j_call: TRBJ2-7
v_call: TRBV4-1
clone_size: few